One and the same sample provided the 14 T cell receptor beta chains below, sequenced in a study of identical twins. TCRdb itself ran the 5' RACE reads through MiXCR, one entry per CDR3 protein. Of roughly 1.6 million distinct CDR3 sequences listed, under 35% are singletons. What was sequenced was cord blood. The receptor source for this set is a newborn girl in good health.

This clonotype was counted a few times. J is TRBJ1-6 and V is TRBV20-1; TRBD1 aligns across 10 bases. The CDR3 sequence is 14 residues long. CDR1 is DFQATT and CDR2 is SNEGSKA in the germline V gene (reference sequence). Trimming removed 1 base from V and 8 bases from J; junction bases left unmatched: 2. The DNA for the CDR3 is TGCAGTGCTAGAGGGGGGACAGGGGATTCACCCCTCCACTTT. Amino acid sequence: CSARGGTGDSPLHF.

The chain carries TRBV3-1 and TRBJ2-1; 8 nucleotides align to TRBD2. V shed 4 bases and J 4 bases; nucleotides not matched to a gene: 24. This CDR3 has 21 residues. CDR1 LGHDT and CDR2 YNNKEL come from the germline V gene (reference sequence). In nucleotides, the CDR3 is TGTGCCAGCAGCCGGACCTTAGGGGCTAGCGGGTCCCAGAGGGGGTACAATGAGCAGTTCTTC. Amino acid sequence: CASSRTLGASGSQRGYNEQFF.

In this sample, this clonotype turned up many times. The gene calls are TRBV4-2 and TRBJ1-2; D possibly corresponds to TRBD1 (6 bases). The CDR3 sequence is 15 residues long. Between the trimmed V and J ends, which lost 2 bases and 7 bases, there was a span of 17 bases. From germline, CDR1 is LGHNA and CDR2 YNFKEQ. In nucleotides, the CDR3 is TGTGCCAGCAGCCAATTGCACAGGGAGCCCTTTGGCTACACCTTC. It encodes CASSQLHREPFGYTF.

The CDR3 loop reads CSARGGYPPYEQYF. The DNA for the CDR3 is TGCAGTGCTAGAGGCGGCTACCCACCCTACGAGCAGTACTTC. The genes are TRBV20-1 and TRBJ2-7, with no clear D. Germline loops: CDR1 DFQATT, CDR2 SNEGSKA (reference sequence). The CDR3 spans 14 residues. The V end lost 1 base, the J end lost 2 bases, and 12 bases lay between the germline ends.

The rearrangement links TRBV20-1 to TRBJ1-5; 9 bases are a match to TRBD1. There are 13 residues in the CDR3. Per the germline V gene, CDR1 is DFQATT and CDR2 is SNEGSKA (reference sequence). CDR3 coding DNA: TGCGGTAACAGGGGGCAGGACAATCAGCCCCAGCATTTT. This translates into CGNRGQDNQPQHF.

Concerning this clonotype itself: A much larger clone lies a single base off, so this may be a read error. V gene TRBV2 combines with J gene TRBJ1-2; tentative D call: TRBD1 (6 bases). Trimming left V 7 bases short and J 3 bases short, with 6 bases between. Looked up from germline, CDR1 is SNHLY and CDR2 is FYNNEI. The CDR3 length is 11 residues. The DNA of the CDR3 is TGTGCCAGCAACAGGGACTATGGCTACACCTTC. Amino acids: CASNRDYGYTF.

The chain links TRBV18 to TRBJ2-4; TRBD2 matches at 11 bases. This CDR3 is built from 17 residues. V dropped 3 bases and J dropped 1; count of bases not matched to a gene: 5. Germline lookup yields CDR1 KGHSH and CDR2 LQKENI. DNA of the CDR3: TGTGCCAGCTCACCGAATAGCGGGGGGGCCGCCAAAAACATTCAGTACTTC. It codes for CASSPNSGGAAKNIQYF.

This clonotype was seen many times. This chain uses TRBV6-5 with TRBJ1-2; D gene unclear. Trimming cost V 4 bases and J 5 bases, with 14 bases left between them. This CDR3 spans 14 amino acids. Germline V lookup: CDR1 MNHEY, CDR2 SVGAGI. CDR3 in amino acids: CASSSEAWEYGYTF. The CDR3 region has the DNA TGTGCCAGCAGTTCGGAGGCTTGGGAGTATGGCTACACCTTC.

This clonotype turned up a few times. The chain links TRBV5-1 to TRBJ1-1; D ambiguous. From germline, CDR1 is SGHRS and CDR2 YFSETQ. The CDR3 length is 15 residues. V dropped 2 bases and J dropped 1 base, with 12 bases sitting between them. CDR3 nucleotide sequence: TGCGCCAGCAGCTTAAGAGGACCACAGAACACTGAAGCTTTCTTT. Amino acids: CASSLRGPQNTEAFF.

The chain recombines TRBV10-3 with TRBJ2-3, with 12 nucleotides matching TRBD2. Germline CDR1 ENHRY, CDR2 SYGVKD. Trimming at V came to 6 bases and at J to 0 bases, leaving 4 bases not matched to a gene. The CDR3 length is 16 residues. CDR3 sequence reads: CAIRGTSGPSTDTQYF. CDR3 nucleotide sequence: TGTGCCATCAGAGGGACTAGCGGGCCCAGCACAGATACGCAGTATTTT.

The chain has TRBV5-1 and TRBJ1-4, with D unresolved. The V end was cut by 3 bases, the J end by 4 bases, with 7 bases between. CDR1 and CDR2 (germline): SGHRS, YFSETQ. The CDR3 runs 13 residues. The CDR3 DNA reads as TGCGCCAGCAGCTCCGGAGGTAATGAAAAACTGTTTTTT. Its translation: CASSSGGNEKLFF.

The rearrangement links TRBV20-1 to TRBJ2-5; TRBD2 might be the D (6 bases). CDR1 is DFQATT, CDR2 SNEGSKA, per germline (reference sequence). Between the trimmed V and J ends, which lost 3 bases and 1 base, there was a span of 9 bases. The CDR3 has 13 amino acids. The CDR3 DNA sequence: TGCAGTGCTAGTGGCGGGACCCAAGAGACCCAGTACTTC. Protein product: CSASGGTQETQYF.

The chain combines TRBV24-1 with TRBJ2-3; unclear D gene. V lost 6 bases and J lost 5, with 8 bases in between. Germline CDR1 KGHDR, CDR2 SFDVKD. The length of the CDR3 is 12 residues. Written as DNA, the CDR3 is TGTGCCACCAGTTACATCGGAGATACGCAGTATTTT. Its translation is CATSYIGDTQYF.

The chain has TRBV25-1 and TRBJ2-7; the D is unclear. The V and J ends lost 2 bases and 4 bases respectively, with 9 bases between them. This CDR3 comprises 13 residues. Germline CDR1 MGHDK, CDR2 SYGVNS. CDR3 loop: CASSERVGYEQYF. In DNA, the CDR3 is TGTGCCAGCAGTGAAAGGGTGGGGTACGAGCAGTACTTC.